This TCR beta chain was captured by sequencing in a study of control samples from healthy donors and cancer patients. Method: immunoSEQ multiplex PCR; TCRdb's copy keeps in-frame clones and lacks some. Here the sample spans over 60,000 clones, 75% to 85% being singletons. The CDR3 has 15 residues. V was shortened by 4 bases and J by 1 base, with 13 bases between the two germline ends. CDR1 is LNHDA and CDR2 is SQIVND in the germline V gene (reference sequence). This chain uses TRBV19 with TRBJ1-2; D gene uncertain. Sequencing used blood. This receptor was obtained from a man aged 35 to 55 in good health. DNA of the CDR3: TGTGCCAGTAGTACTACCCACCTACTTAACTATGGCTACACCTTC. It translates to CASSTTHLLNYGYTF.